This TCR beta chain was sequenced in a study of shared clonotypes between healthy human individuals. The method was immunoSEQ multiplex PCR; TCRdb's version includes in-frame clones alone and lacks a portion of them. In the table there are approximately 980,000 clones, over 75% of which are singletons. The V end was cut by 8 bases, the J end by 0 bases, with 10 bases between. The CDR3 runs to 13 residues. Germline CDR1 and CDR2: MNHEY and SMNVEV (reference sequence). Study-wide findings and caveats: What naive subsets generally showed was a larger estimated richness than memory subsets showed.

About this clone: Antigen specificity is unknown.

The sample was memory CD4+ T cells sorted from blood. Subset here: CD45RA-negative fraction. The rearrangement links TRBV27 to TRBJ1-1; tentative D call: TRBD1 (6 bases). The sequence was collected from a man between 18 and 35 years old in good health. Written as DNA, the CDR3 is TGTGCCAGCGGGGGCCGGATGAACACTGAAGCTTTCTTT. It encodes CASGGRMNTEAFF.